The present entry profiles one T cell receptor beta chain with its context. Its antigen is unknown. This sample was taken from a study of T-cell memory formation after mild COVID-19. Findings and limits, study-wide: CD8+ contracting clones occupied EMRA, while CD4+ ones occupied mainly CM and EM. Day 37-peaking second-wave clones had unconfirmed SARS-CoV-2 specificity. Several responding clones turned up in pre-infection memory, indicating that cross-reactive memory may have taken part.

A single record per CDR3 protein comes from TCRdb applying MiXCR to the 5' RACE reads. The sample lists a few hundred thousand distinct CDR3 sequences; approximately 15% were seen once. The length of the CDR3 is 12 residues. The V gene's germline CDR1 is DFQATT and CDR2 SNEGSKA (reference sequence). V was pared by 4 bases and J by 3 bases, with 7 bases between. Material for sequencing was PBMCs or a T cell subset sorted from them (not recorded which). V is TRBV20-1 and J is TRBJ1-5; no clear D. The TCR was taken from a young man who had mild COVID-19 (a few samples of this study predate the infection). Cell type and time point are not known. CDR3 bases: TGCAGTGCTATGATCTTCAATCAGCCCCAGCATTTT. This encodes CSAMIFNQPQHF.